This is a list of T cell receptor beta chains from one sample in a study of CD4 T cells in relation to SARS-CoV-2 and coronaviruses. TCRdb's copy holds only in-frame clones and misses some; the assay was immunoSEQ multiplex PCR. In the table there are 35,000 to 40,000 clones, roughly 88% of which are singletons. Material for sequencing was memory CD4+ T cells from PBMCs. Receptor source: an adult with COVID-19. CDR3s include the opening cysteine and the closing phenylalanine or tryptophan. D genes are given only for firm matches. Expanded clones get a size class; other rows say once, few or many, or leave the size out.

clone_size,d_call,v_call,j_call,cdr3_nt,cdr3_aa
NA,NA,TRBV6-6,TRBJ2-4,TGTGCCACCCACCCCCCGGGACTAGCCAAAAACATTCAGTACTTC,CATHPPGLAKNIQYF
once,NA,TRBV3-1/TRBV3-2,TRBJ1-6,TGTGCCAGCAGCCAAAGTAGGGCTAATTCACCCCTCCACTTT,CASSQSRANSPLHF
NA,NA,TRBV28,TRBJ1-2,TGTGCCAGCAACCGAAGGGATGTTGGCAATGGCTACACCTTC,CASNRRDVGNGYTF
NA,NA,TRBV6-5,TRBJ1-2,TGTGCCAGCAGTAAAACCCCAGGGGCTCACTATGGCTACACCTTC,CASSKTPGAHYGYTF
once,TRBD1,TRBV12-5,TRBJ1-5,TGTGCTAGTGGGACCCAGACAGGGGGCGAGGGGAGCAATCAGCCCCAGCATTTT,CASGTQTGGEGSNQPQHF
NA,NA,TRBV2,TRBJ2-3,TGTGCCAGCAGCGGATCGCGAGGAGGCACAGATACGCAGTATTTT,CASSGSRGGTDTQYF
once,TRBD2,TRBV5-1,TRBJ2-5,TGCGCCAGCAGCTCCAAGCCAGCGGGGCGACAAGAGACCCAGTACTTC,CASSSKPAGRQETQYF
NA,TRBD1,TRBV5-1,TRBJ1-1,TGCGCCAGCAGTCACGGACAGGGGGCTGAAGCTTTCTTT,CASSHGQGAEAFF
NA,TRBD2,TRBV4-2,TRBJ2-3,TGTGCCAGCAGCCAGGAGCCGGGACTAGGGACGACGGATACGCAGTATTTT,CASSQEPGLGTTDTQYF
NA,NA,TRBV3-1/TRBV3-2,TRBJ1-6,TGTGCCAGCAGCCATGGGACTGCCGGGGGGAGAAATTCACCCCTCCACTTT,CASSHGTAGGRNSPLHF
NA,NA,TRBV10-3,TRBJ1-2,TGTGCCATCAGTGAGACAGCCTATGGCTACACCTTC,CAISETAYGYTF
NA,NA,TRBV6-2/TRBV6-3,TRBJ1-1,TGTGCCAGCAGTTACTCCACGTCGAACACTGAAGCTTTCTTT,CASSYSTSNTEAFF
NA,NA,TRBV5-1,TRBJ2-2,TGCGCCAGCAGCCCGACCCTATTCGGGGGTACCGGGGAGCTGTTTTTT,CASSPTLFGGTGELFF
few,NA,TRBV5-6,TRBJ2-2,TGTGCCAGCAGCTCGACCAACTCTCGTGTCACCGGGGAGCTGTTTTTT,CASSSTNSRVTGELFF
NA,NA,TRBV27,TRBJ1-4,TGTGCCAGCAGTAGGATCCCGCCTTTAACTAATGAAAAACTGTTTTTT,CASSRIPPLTNEKLFF
NA,TRBD1,TRBV11-2,TRBJ2-1,TGTGCCAGCAGCTCTACAGGGGTCGAGCAGTTCTTC,CASSSTGVEQFF
NA,TRBD1,TRBV6-5,TRBJ1-1,TGTGCCAGCAGCCCGCCTCAGGGGGAGTCAAGGGAAGCTTTCTTT,CASSPPQGESREAFF
NA,TRBD1,TRBV9,TRBJ2-1,TGTGCCAGCAGTCCCCGGGACAGGCCTTACAATGAGCAGTTCTTC,CASSPRDRPYNEQFF